These 27 T cell receptor beta chains share one sample of origin, sequenced in a study of T-cell reconstitution after alpha-beta-depleted transplantation in children (dated by TCRdb to 2016 to 2017). The library came from PCR. Instrument used: Illumina HiSeq 2500. TCR libraries were prepared with molecular barcoding, using unique molecular identifiers to normalize TCRbeta repertoire quantification. TCRdb cleaned the public reads at Q25 with fastp, built clones with MiXCR and kept in-frame beta chains. All rows with the same CDR3 protein become a single entry with the most common DNA and genes. The sample table holds about 610,000 distinct CDR3 sequences, of which over 9.5% were seen once. Of the sample, about 4.3% falls within the top ten clones. This specimen consisted of PBMCs from the stem cell graft donor, obtained from the stem cell graft. These receptors were obtained from a human donor who donated a stem cell graft to a child with acute myeloid leukemia.

This clonotype was observed at least ten times. The chain couples TRBV5-1 to TRBJ2-7, with D maybe TRBD1 (5 bases). From germline, CDR1 is SGHRS and CDR2 YFSETQ. Trimming stripped 0 bases from V and 2 bases from J, with 12 bases between. This CDR3 has 15 residues. The CDR3 region is CASSLEQVATYEQYF. The CDR3 coding sequence is TGCGCCAGCAGCTTGGAACAGGTGGCAACCTACGAGCAGTACTTC.

This clonotype was counted a few times. The chain links TRBV10-3 to TRBJ1-1; TRBD1 aligns across 11 bases. V lost 3 bases, J lost 4 bases, and 4 bases stayed unmatched. Germline CDR1 and CDR2: ENHRY and SYGVKD. CDR3 size: 15 residues. CDR3: CAISDGTGGGTEAFF. The CDR3 bases are TGTGCCATCAGTGATGGGACAGGGGGAGGCACTGAAGCTTTCTTT.

This clonotype has a handful of counts. The genes are TRBV5-1 and TRBJ1-2; the D is unclear. Looked up from germline, CDR1 is SGHRS and CDR2 is YFSETQ. V shed 2 bases and J shed 0 bases, with 8 bases lying between them. This CDR3 contains 14 residues. The CDR3 nucleotides read TGCGCCAGCAGCTTTGGTTCGGCTAACTATGGCTACACCTTC. As protein: CASSFGSANYGYTF.

The sample holds many counts of this clonotype. The rearrangement uses TRBV9 and TRBJ2-1; 7 positions agree with TRBD1. Germline CDR1 reads SGDLS; CDR2 reads YYNGEE. Trimming cost V 4 bases and J 6 bases; bases outside gene matches: 4. The CDR3 runs 13 residues. Here the CDR3 DNA reads TGTGCCAGCAGCCGAACAGGGGTCAATGAGCAGTTCTTC. Amino acids: CASSRTGVNEQFF.

This clonotype occurred a few times. The chain links TRBV5-1 to TRBJ2-1; the match to TRBD2 covers 7 bases. The CDR3 covers 16 residues. After removal of 3 bases from V and 6 bases from J, the junction contained 12 bases not matched to a gene. Germline CDR1 reads SGHRS; CDR2 reads YFSETQ. The CDR3 nucleotides are TGCGCCAGCAGCTATCTTAGCGGGCCCCGAGTCAATGAGCAGTTCTTC. Protein product: CASSYLSGPRVNEQFF.

The V call is TRBV6-2 or TRBV6-3, the J call TRBJ1-6; 9 bases are a match to TRBD1. V shed 7 bases, J shed 3 bases, and the junction held 7 bases outside the gene matches. The V gene's germline CDR1 is MNHEY and CDR2 SVGEGT. This CDR3 has 16 residues. The CDR3 loop reads CASTGTGIIYNSPLHF. The CDR3 region has the DNA TGTGCCAGCACCGGGACAGGGATAATCTATAATTCACCCCTCCACTTT.

This clonotype turned up a few times. The rearrangement uses TRBV7-2 and TRBJ1-2; weak D call: TRBD1 (5 bases). The germline gives CDR1 SGHTA, CDR2 FQGNSA. CDR3 length: 13 residues. The V end lost 5 bases, the J end lost 7 bases, and 14 bases lay between the germline ends. The DNA of the CDR3 is TGTGCCAGCAGCATCGGGGGGAGCGCTGGCTACACCTTC. Encoded protein: CASSIGGSAGYTF.

Only a few counts were recorded for this clonotype. The DNA for the CDR3 is TGTGCCAGCAGCCGACCGGCGACAGCTTCCTACGAGCAGTACTTC. Its translation is CASSRPATASYEQYF. This chain links TRBV3-1 with TRBJ2-7; D possibly corresponds to TRBD1 (5 bases). Trimming removed 4 bases from V and 1 base from J, with 14 bases in between. The CDR3 runs to 15 residues. The germline gives CDR1 LGHDT, CDR2 YNNKEL (reference sequence).

The chain is built from TRBV29-1 and TRBJ1-2, with a tentative D call TRBD1 (5 bases). The length of the CDR3 is 11 residues. The V gene lost 5 bases and the J gene lost 6 bases, with 10 bases spanning the gap. Per germline, CDR1 SQVTM and CDR2 ANQGSEA. The CDR3 region is CSVRQGNGYTF. The CDR3 DNA sequence: TGCAGCGTTCGTCAGGGTAATGGCTACACCTTC.

This clonotype was detected many times. The V gene is TRBV6-2 or TRBV6-3, the J gene TRBJ2-1, with D perhaps matching TRBD1 (5 bases). The CDR3 covers 15 residues. CDR1 is MNHEY, CDR2 SVGEGT, per germline. The germline V and J ends were trimmed by 7 bases and 10 bases, with 23 bases remaining between them. CDR3 loop: CASKLPGLRSREQFF. CDR3 DNA sequence: TGTGCCAGCAAACTTCCAGGGCTACGCTCCAGGGAGCAGTTCTTC.

This clonotype was seen repeatedly, ten times or more. V and J are TRBV5-1 and TRBJ2-5; D not certain. CDR3 length: 12 residues. The V gene lost 5 bases and the J gene lost 1 base, with 6 bases spanning the gap. Germline V gene sequence: CDR1 SGHRS, CDR2 YFSETQ. For the CDR3, the DNA is TGCGCCAGCAGTAGGAGCCAAGAGACCCAGTACTTC. Encoded protein: CASSRSQETQYF.

This clonotype was found a few times. The chain is built from TRBV7-8 and TRBJ1-5; 7 bases match TRBD1. Germline V gene lookup returns CDR1 SGHVS and CDR2 FQNEAQ. Trimming removed 3 bases from V and 7 bases from J; junction bases left unmatched: 9. CDR3 length: 15 amino acids. CDR3 residues: CASSLVDRVGQPQHF. The CDR3 coding sequence is TGTGCCAGCAGCTTGGTCGACAGGGTTGGACAGCCCCAGCATTTT. Full variable domain (rest looked up from reference TRBV7-8 and TRBJ1-5): GAGVSQSPRYKVAKRGQDVALRCDPISGHVSLFWYQQALGQGPEFLTYFQNEAQLDKSGLPSDRFFAERPEGSVSTLKIQRTQQEDSAVYLCASSLVDRVGQPQHFGDGTRLSIL.

This sequence joins TRBV10-3 and TRBJ2-1, with a weak D call TRBD1 (6 bases). With 7 bases removed from V and 7 bases from J, the gap between germline ends came to 14 bases. CDR3 size: 13 residues. Germline CDR1 ENHRY, CDR2 SYGVKD. The CDR3 region is CAITGDIMNEQFF. The DNA of the CDR3 is TGTGCCATCACCGGGGACATTATGAATGAGCAGTTCTTC.

The genes are TRBV29-1 and TRBJ2-2; a possible D gene is TRBD1 (6 bases). Trimming left V 5 bases short and J 6 bases short, with 13 bases between. CDR1 is SQVTM, CDR2 ANQGSEA, per germline. The CDR3 covers 13 residues. CDR3 loop: CSVSQGEAGELFF. The CDR3 nucleotides are TGCAGCGTTTCACAGGGCGAGGCCGGGGAGCTGTTTTTT.

This clonotype was seen a handful of times. The rearrangement joins TRBV29-1 to TRBJ1-2, with D unresolved. CDR3 length: 13 residues. The germline gives CDR1 SQVTM, CDR2 ANQGSEA. Trimming left V 1 base short and J 2 bases short, with 8 bases between. The CDR3 loop is CSVEAGRNYGYTF. DNA of the CDR3: TGCAGCGTTGAAGCCGGTAGAAACTATGGCTACACCTTC.

The V call is TRBV7-2, the J call TRBJ2-5, with 14 bases identical to TRBD2. Germline V gene lookup returns CDR1 SGHTA and CDR2 FQGNSA. The CDR3 spans 14 residues. Trimming took 1 base from V and 9 from J; bases not matched to a gene: 1. In DNA, the CDR3 is TGTGCCAGCAGCTTAGGGGGACTAGCGGGAGCCCAGTACTTC. Its protein is CASSLGGLAGAQYF.

At least ten counts were recorded for this clonotype. The rearrangement links TRBV28 to TRBJ2-7; tentative D call: TRBD2 (5 bases). The ends were cut back, 3 bases at V and 7 bases at J, with 25 bases in the middle. The CDR3 covers 17 residues. Germline V gene sequence: CDR1 MDHEN, CDR2 SYDVKM. Here the CDR3 reads CASSFSRWEFIEREQYF. In nucleotides, the CDR3 is TGTGCCAGCAGTTTTTCCCGTTGGGAGTTTATTGAGAGGGAGCAGTACTTC.

In this sample, this clonotype turned up many times. V gene TRBV20-1 combines with J gene TRBJ2-2; TRBD1 is a possible D gene (6 bases). Per germline, CDR1 DFQATT and CDR2 SNEGSKA (reference sequence). The CDR3 sequence is 15 residues long. Trimming shortened V by 6 bases and J by 5 bases, and 19 bases separated the two germline ends. In nucleotides, the CDR3 is TGCAGTGCCCACCTAGGGGGAGCCCAGACCGGGGAGCTGTTTTTT. As protein: CSAHLGGAQTGELFF.

This clonotype was recorded many times. This rearrangement joins TRBV7-2 to TRBJ2-2; 13 positions agree with TRBD2. The CDR3 is 17 residues long. V gave up 4 bases and J gave up 7 bases; unmatched junction bases: 9. The germline V gene has CDR1 SGHTA and CDR2 FQGNSA. CDR3 DNA: TGTGCCAGCAGCTCCTCCGGGACTAGCGGGAAAGTCGGGGAGCTGTTTTTT. It encodes CASSSSGTSGKVGELFF.

The V call is TRBV30, the J call TRBJ1-4; D is unresolved. Trimming pared 5 bases from V and 4 bases from J, leaving 8 bases between. The CDR3 runs to 12 residues. From germline, CDR1 is GTSNPN and CDR2 SVGIG (reference sequence). The CDR3: CAWGELNEKLFF. As DNA, the CDR3 is TGTGCCTGGGGTGAACTTAATGAAAAACTGTTTTTT. The complete variable domain, with remaining parts taken from reference TRBV30 and TRBJ1-4, reads SQTIHQWPATLVQPVGSPLSLECTVEGTSNPNLYWYRQAAGRGLQLLFYSVGIGQISSEVPQNLSASRPQDRQFILSSKKLLLSDSGFYLCAWGELNEKLFFGSGTQLSVL.

To note about this clonotype: This could be a read error, since a much larger clone is one nucleotide away. Since no conserved phenylalanine or tryptophan closes the CDR3, a read error is the likely cause. The V call is TRBV29-1, the J call TRBJ2-7; no firm D call. The CDR3 covers 12 residues. In germline, CDR1 is SQVTM, CDR2 ANQGSEA. Trimming stripped 5 bases from V and 3 bases from J, with 11 bases between. CDR3 loop: CSVLDGSYEQYI. Written as DNA, the CDR3 is TGCAGCGTTCTGGACGGAAGCTACGAGCAGTACATC.

In this sample, this clonotype turned up many times. V gene TRBV3-1 combines with J gene TRBJ1-2, with a weak D call TRBD1 (5 bases). The length of the CDR3 is 15 residues. V dropped 1 base and J dropped 0 bases, with 9 bases sitting between them. CDR1 and CDR2 (germline): LGHDT, YNNKEL (reference sequence). CDR3 protein: CASSQGRTTNYGYTF. For the CDR3, the DNA is TGTGCCAGCAGCCAAGGCCGGACAACTAACTATGGCTACACCTTC. Based on the CDR3 plus reference TRBV3-1 and TRBJ1-2, the full variable domain is DTAVSQTPKYLVTQMGNDKSIKCEQNLGHDTMYWYKQDSKKFLKIMFSYNNKELIINETVPNRFSPKSPDKAHLNLHINSLELGDSAVYFCASSQGRTTNYGYTFGSGTRLTVV.

In its sample, this clonotype was seen many times. V is TRBV7-9 and J is TRBJ1-4, with D hard to call. The CDR3 totals 16 residues. V lost 1 base to trimming and J lost 0 bases, with 9 bases between them. Germline V gene lookup returns CDR1 SEHNR and CDR2 FQNEAQ (reference sequence). CDR3 sequence: CASSLVGGATNEKLFF. CDR3 bases: TGTGCCAGCAGCTTAGTGGGCGGTGCAACTAATGAAAAACTGTTTTTT.

This clonotype has at least ten counts. The chain has TRBV25-1 and TRBJ2-5; D is possibly TRBD1 (6 bases). The CDR3 is 15 amino acids. CDR1 is MGHDK and CDR2 is SYGVNS in the germline V gene. V lost 2 bases, J lost 2 bases, and 12 bases lay in between. The CDR3 protein is CASSERQVSQETQYF. The CDR3 nucleotides are TGTGCCAGCAGTGAACGACAGGTTTCTCAAGAGACCCAGTACTTC.

V usage is TRBV29-1 and J usage is TRBJ2-7; D is uncertain. This CDR3 is 11 amino acids long. Deletions cut 4 bases from V and 6 bases from J, with 10 bases between. Germline-derived CDR1 and CDR2 are SQVTM and ANQGSEA. This chain's CDR3 is CSVGAAGEQYF. The DNA of the CDR3 is TGCAGCGTTGGAGCAGCTGGCGAGCAGTACTTC.

This clonotype occurred many times. This rearrangement joins TRBV29-1 to TRBJ2-1; 8 positions agree with TRBD2. CDR1 and CDR2 from the germline V gene are SQVTM and ANQGSEA. This CDR3 is built from 13 residues. V dropped 1 base and J dropped 14; count of bases not matched to a gene: 10. CDR3 sequence (DNA): TGCAGCGTTGAAGTTCATCCCGGGAGGGGCAAGTTCTTC. Residues: CSVEVHPGRGKFF.

V gene TRBV29-1 combines with J gene TRBJ1-4; possible D gene TRBD1, 6 bases. The germline V gene has CDR1 SQVTM and CDR2 ANQGSEA. The CDR3 consists of 13 residues. V was cut by 0 bases and J by 8 bases, with 10 bases left in between. CDR3 in amino acids: CSVEEQGGEKLFF. The CDR3 DNA sequence: TGCAGCGTTGAAGAACAGGGAGGGGAAAAACTGTTTTTT.